This TCR beta chain appears in the sequencing data of a study of OX40 agonist ivuxolimab in advanced cancers. Background on the study: An anti-OX40 (CD134) antibody with agonistic activity, ivuxolimab, was administered to patients. General study points: Certain nonresponders likewise exhibited a low normalized T-cell clonal expansion. Near-lowest levels of clonal expansion characterized partial responders at 0.1-3.0 mg/kg.

Sequenced by immunoSEQ multiplex PCR; TCRdb stores in-frame clones only, minus some. The table shows 50,000 to 60,000 clones, with 75% to 85% occurring only once. Germline V CDR1 and CDR2: LNHDA, SQIVND (reference sequence). Trimming cost V 6 bases and J 3 bases; bases outside gene matches: 4. There are 15 residues in the CDR3. To note about this clone: What it binds is unknown.

The chain recombines TRBV19 with TRBJ2-2; 10 nucleotides line up with TRBD1. The sequence was obtained from an adult with an advanced solid tumor such as melanoma, head and neck, liver or kidney cancer. The sample was CD4+ or CD8+ T cells sorted from blood, taken in a trial of the OX40 agonist ivuxolimab. CDR3 bases: TGTGCCAGTAGCCCCGGGACAGGGGACACCGGGGAGCTGTTTTTT. The encoded protein is CASSPGTGDTGELFF.